This T cell receptor (beta chain) was captured by sequencing in a study of blood T cell repertoires in COVID-19. Overall study context: Both acute and convalescent COVID-19 samples were obtained from the United States, Italy and Spain. The cDNA or gDNA used as material had been derived from T cells, B-cell-depleted T cells, or PBMCs.

In the original workflow: Scientists estimated how many nucleated cells there were by amplifying reference gene primers. Profiled with immunoSEQ multiplex PCR; TCRdb holds only in-frame clones, not every one. V and J calls and clone size are those listed in that table; D and trimming were worked out from the DNA. The sample contains tens of thousands of clones, 70% to 80% of which appear only once. Looked up from germline, CDR1 is SQVTM and CDR2 is ANQGSEA. The CDR3 covers 15 residues. V gave up 5 bases and J gave up 1 base; unmatched junction bases: 3. Sequenced material: peripheral blood. The gene calls are TRBV29-1 and TRBJ2-2; 11 positions agree with TRBD2. The sequence was collected from a human donor in a cohort sampled during active COVID-19. CDR3 DNA: TGCAGCGTTCCCACTAGCGGGAGGAACACCGGGGAGCTGTTTTTT. It yields the protein CSVPTSGRNTGELFF.